Sequencing of this TCR beta chain was carried out in a study of tumor and adjacent non-tumor tissue in lung cancer. Looking at the study overall: The patients, 9 to 11 men and a few women, were roughly 30 to 85 with stage I to III disease.

This sample's RNA came from whole unsorted tissue. Distant lung tissue was collected more than 3 cm away from the tumor edge. Between August and November 2014, newly diagnosed, chemotherapy-naive lung cancer patients underwent thoracic surgery in China. Study observations and caveats: Tumor tissue had significantly higher TCR diversity than normal lung.

The library came from three nested PCR rounds adapted from ARM-PCR protocols. TCRdb reanalysed the multiplex PCR reads using MiXCR and keeps one entry per CDR3 protein. This table holds about 100,000 distinct CDR3 sequences, about 60% found once. Germline loops: CDR1 DFQATT, CDR2 SNEGSKA (reference sequence). The CDR3 is made up of 13 amino acids. For this clonotype: As yet, its antigen is unknown. One end of the junction is discordant with germline, which a read error may explain.

The sequence was obtained from a man under 40 with non-small cell lung cancer. Sequencing used distant non-tumor lung tissue. The chain carries TRBV20-1 and TRBJ2-1; 7 positions agree with TRBD2. CDR3 nucleotide sequence: TGTAATGCCGTCGGGGAGGGCAACAATGAGCAGTTCTTC. It codes for CNAVGEGNNEQFF.